Presented here are 7 T cell receptor beta chains from one specimen sequenced in a study of Ad26.COV2.S vaccination and SARS-CoV-2 variants. The protocol was immunoSEQ multiplex PCR, while the TCRdb copy is restricted to in-frame clones and leaves out a portion. The sample lists fewer than 900,000 clones; 80% to 90% were seen once. Treatment indicated: around 19 received Ad26.COV2.S at low or high dose, single or two shots; about 5 received placebo; per-sample allocation not given. Sampling occurred on day 63 after the first vaccine or placebo injection. The starting material was peripheral blood, obtained in a trial of Ad26.COV2.S vaccine versus placebo. All receptors derive from a person between 18 and 59 years old who received the Ad26.COV2.S COVID-19 vaccine or a placebo.

The genes are TRBV5-6 and TRBJ2-7; D remains unclear. Germline loops: CDR1 SGHDT, CDR2 YYEEEE. The CDR3 has 14 residues. The V end lost 3 bases, the J end lost 3 bases, and 13 bases lay between the germline ends. CDR3 nucleotides: TGTGCCAGCAGCTCCATTCCGGACGGCTACGAGCAGTACTTC. This sequence encodes CASSSIPDGYEQYF.

The rearrangement links TRBV6-6 to TRBJ1-5; D is perhaps TRBD1 (5 bases). The V end lost 7 bases, the J end lost 1 base, and 17 bases lay between the germline ends. The CDR3 totals 16 residues. Germline loops: CDR1 MNHNY, CDR2 SVGAGI (reference sequence). CDR3 bases: TGTGCCAGCACAGGGACCTTCGGGATGAGCAATCAGCCCCAGCATTTT. This encodes CASTGTFGMSNQPQHF.

The rearrangement joins TRBV6-5 to TRBJ1-1, with D unresolved. V was shortened by 6 bases and J by 1 base, with 9 bases between the two germline ends. The germline V gene encodes CDR1 MNHEY and CDR2 SVGAGI. The CDR3 sequence is 13 residues long. CDR3 in DNA: TGTGCCAGCAGGCGCCTAGGGAACACTGAAGCTTTCTTT. Residues: CASRRLGNTEAFF.

The rearrangement links TRBV3-1 (or the pseudogene TRBV3-2) to TRBJ2-1, with unresolved D. Germline CDR1 reads LGHDT; CDR2 reads YNNKEL (reference sequence). The V end was cut by 4 bases, the J end by 5 bases, with 9 bases between. The length of the CDR3 is 13 residues. The CDR3 nucleotides are TGTGCCAGCAGCCGCGTGCCTGACAATGAGCAGTTCTTC. It yields the protein CASSRVPDNEQFF.

The chain links TRBV7-2 to TRBJ1-2, with D unresolved. Deletions cut 2 bases from V and 0 bases from J, with 13 bases between. The CDR3 sequence is 16 residues long. Per the germline V gene, CDR1 is SGHTA and CDR2 is FQGNSA. CDR3 amino acids: CASSLNIWISNYGYTF. The DNA for the CDR3 is TGTGCCAGCAGCTTAAATATCTGGATTTCTAACTATGGCTACACCTTC.

The rearrangement uses TRBV4-3 and TRBJ1-2; D is perhaps TRBD1 (5 bases). There are 14 residues in the CDR3. Germline CDR1 and CDR2: LGHNA and YSLEER. The V end lost 3 bases, the J end lost 4 bases, and 12 bases lay between the germline ends. DNA of the CDR3: TGCGCCAGCAGCCACAACACGGGGGTCTATGGCTACACCTTC. It specifies CASSHNTGVYGYTF.

The V call is TRBV7-2, the J call TRBJ2-7; D remains unclear. Germline values: CDR1 SGHTA, CDR2 FQGNSA. The V end lost 1 base, the J end lost 1 base, and 8 bases lay between the germline ends. This CDR3 is built from 14 residues. The CDR3 nucleotides are TGTGCCAGCAGCTTAGGTTGGCAGTCCTACGAGCAGTACTTC. It is translated as CASSLGWQSYEQYF.